This T cell receptor (beta chain) was identified in a study of cytomegalovirus exposure and HLA in healthy donors. Study-level findings and limits: Follow-up analysis seemed to connect common viral pathogens with several of the most significant clusters identified. Cytomegalovirus-associated status was assigned to about 150 TCR beta chains. In a later analysis, an Asian-associated ancestry cluster reportedly showed fewer N-insertions than the approximately 670-donor mean.

13 Jbeta primers and 60 Vbeta primers were used for the PCR. TCRdb's table, derived via immunoSEQ multiplex PCR, lists solely in-frame clones and lacks some. The sample lists roughly 67,000 clones, 65% to 85% occurring once. A remark on this clone: The antigen is undetermined. The germline gene is not matched at one end of the junction; a read error may be the cause.

CDR1 LGHNA and CDR2 YSLEER come from the germline V gene. The CDR3 extends over 17 amino acids. The chain has TRBV4-3 and TRBJ1-3, with 9 bases aligning to TRBD1. The receptor was derived from a woman in her twenties or thirties in good health and CMV-seronegative. Sequenced sample: PBMCs. The CDR3 here is CASSQELLQGAGNTIYF. Written as DNA, the CDR3 is TGCGCCAGCAGCCAGGAATTACTACAGGGGGCTGGGAACACCATATATTTT.